A selection of T cell receptor beta chains follows, all from one sample in a study of blood T cell repertoires in COVID-19. The data were produced by immunoSEQ multiplex PCR, yet TCRdb's version contains in-frame clones alone and is incomplete. The data show more than 40,000 clones, with approximately 78% seen just once and approximately 14% held by the top ten. The specimen was peripheral blood. These receptors were obtained from a human donor with acute or convalescent COVID-19. The donor label of this sample is uncertain. Both conserved end residues are part of each CDR3. Fields, in order: J gene, D gene, clone size, V gene, CDR3 protein, CDR3 DNA. D genes are given only for firm matches. Only some rows state a clone size, as once, few, many or a class for expanded clones.

>TRBJ2-3|TRBD2|.|TRBV29-1
CSVVRLAEGDTQYF
TGCAGCGTTGTAAGACTAGCGGAAGGGGATACGCAGTATTTT
>TRBJ2-7|TRBD1|once|TRBV7-8
CASSLPGQGPNPYEQYF
TGTGCCAGCAGCTTGCCGGGACAGGGGCCTAACCCCTACGAGCAGTACTTC
>TRBJ1-1|TRBD1|.|TRBV4-3
CASSPGGGGRAFF
TGCGCCAGCAGCCCCGGCGGAGGGGGCAGAGCTTTCTTT
>TRBJ2-4|.|.|TRBV28
CASSYRGPGNIQYF
TGTGCCAGCAGTTATCGAGGGCCTGGAAACATTCAGTACTTC
>TRBJ1-4|.|.|TRBV6-2/TRBV6-3
CASSGPRQERGEKLFF
TGTGCCAGCAGCGGACCCCGACAGGAGCGAGGGGAAAAACTGTTTTTT
>TRBJ2-7|TRBD1|.|TRBV19
CASAGTGETYEQYF
TGTGCCAGTGCCGGGACAGGCGAGACTTACGAGCAGTACTTC
>TRBJ2-1|.|.|TRBV28
CASSLNTYNEQFF
TGTGCCAGCAGTTTAAACACCTACAATGAGCAGTTCTTC
>TRBJ1-3|TRBD1|.|TRBV3-1/TRBV3-2
CASSQPRQGGFGNTIYF
TGTGCCAGCAGCCAACCGAGACAGGGAGGCTTTGGAAACACCATATATTTT
>TRBJ1-1|TRBD1|.|TRBV28
CASSQGAGLTTEAFF
TGTGCCAGCAGTCAGGGGGCAGGGCTCACCACTGAAGCTTTCTTT
>TRBJ1-6|.|.|TRBV9
CASSAQGSTYNSPLHF
TGTGCCAGCAGCGCGCAGGGGAGCACCTATAATTCACCCCTCCACTTT
>TRBJ1-1|TRBD1|.|TRBV5-1
CASSLVGDRGWAEAFF
TGCGCCAGCAGCTTGGTCGGCGACAGGGGATGGGCTGAAGCTTTCTTT
>TRBJ1-1|.|.|TRBV19
CASSIDPGGASNTEAFF
TGTGCCAGTAGTATAGACCCCGGGGGGGCTTCGAACACTGAAGCTTTCTTT
>TRBJ1-1|TRBD1|.|TRBV10-3
CAIKDRAGNTEAFF
TGTGCCATCAAGGACAGGGCCGGGAACACTGAAGCTTTCTTT
>TRBJ1-4|TRBD1|.|TRBV2
CASRGQSNEKLFF
TGTGCCAGCAGGGGACAGTCTAATGAAAAACTGTTTTTT
>TRBJ2-7|TRBD2|once|TRBV28
CASSPPQGGYEQYF
TGTGCCAGCAGCCCTCCCCAGGGAGGGTACGAGCAGTACTTC
>TRBJ2-3|.|.|TRBV7-2
CASSLGGKSTDTQYF
TGTGCCAGCAGCTTAGGAGGGAAAAGCACAGATACGCAGTATTTT
>TRBJ1-4|.|.|TRBV2
CAPPCHNEATNEKLFF
TGTGCCCCCCCCTGCCACAACGAAGCAACTAATGAAAAACTGTTTTTT
>TRBJ1-1|.|.|TRBV30
CAWSEFGQTQAFF
TGTGCCTGGAGTGAATTCGGACAGACCCAAGCTTTCTTT
>TRBJ2-3|TRBD1|.|TRBV5-1
CASSSDRTSTDTQYF
TGCGCCAGCAGCTCGGACAGGACGAGCACAGATACGCAGTATTTT
>TRBJ2-7|TRBD2|.|TRBV6-1
CASSDPRAGSGEQYF
TGTGCCAGCAGTGACCCCAGAGCGGGATCAGGGGAGCAGTACTTC
>TRBJ2-7|.|.|TRBV4-2
CASSQAHDYEQYF
TGTGCCAGCAGCCAGGCTCATGATTACGAGCAGTACTTC
>TRBJ1-2|.|few|TRBV24-1
CATRGKTGLDDGYTF
TGTGCCACCAGGGGAAAGACAGGATTGGACGATGGCTACACCTTC
>TRBJ2-5|TRBD2|.|TRBV9
CASSPGSGTPLPTQYF
TGTGCCAGCAGCCCTGGCAGCGGGACTCCATTGCCGACCCAGTACTTC
>TRBJ2-1|TRBD2|.|TRBV7-9
CASSNSGEQFF
TGTGCCAGCAGCAATAGCGGGGAGCAGTTCTTC
>TRBJ2-3|TRBD2|once|TRBV5-1
CASSSGLAGDTQYF
TGCGCCAGCAGCTCCGGACTAGCGGGAGATACGCAGTATTTT
>TRBJ1-2|TRBD1|.|TRBV7-2
CASSSSGGSYGYTF
TGTGCCAGCAGCTCATCAGGGGGCAGCTATGGCTACACCTTC
>TRBJ1-2|TRBD1|.|TRBV18
CASSPPGQAGSNTF
TGTGCCAGCTCACCACCGGGACAGGCGGGGTCAAACACCTTC
>TRBJ1-5|TRBD1|.|TRBV18
CASSPQTGALGSNQPQHF
TGTGCCAGCTCACCACAGACAGGGGCGCTGGGTAGCAATCAGCCCCAGCATTTT
>TRBJ2-7|TRBD1|.|TRBV19
CASSARQGPNEQYF
TGTGCCAGTAGTGCACGACAGGGTCCAAACGAGCAGTACTTC
>TRBJ2-1|.|.|TRBV28
CASSYQGIGEQFF
TGTGCCAGCAGTTACCAGGGTATAGGTGAGCAGTTCTTC
>TRBJ2-5|.|.|TRBV9
CASSVSLEGAQETQYF
TGTGCCAGCAGCGTATCCCTCGAGGGCGCTCAAGAGACCCAGTACTTC
>TRBJ2-7|.|.|TRBV5-1
CASSGGIRYEQYF
TGCGCCAGCAGTGGGGGCATACGGTACGAGCAGTACTTC
>TRBJ1-2|TRBD1|.|TRBV5-4
CASSLAGGGYTF
TGTGCCAGCAGCTTGGCAGGGGGCGGCTACACCTTC
>TRBJ2-5|.|.|TRBV7-2
CASSPFGSGGETQYF
TGTGCCAGCAGCCCGTTCGGGAGTGGAGGAGAGACCCAGTACTTC
>TRBJ2-7|.|few|TRBV7-2
CASSTRDTYEQYF
TGTGCCAGCAGCACCCGCGACACCTACGAGCAGTACTTC
>TRBJ2-3|TRBD2|.|TRBV19
CASSSLAGVLGGTDTQYF
TGTGCCAGTAGCAGCCTAGCGGGGGTCCTAGGAGGCACAGATACGCAGTATTTT
>TRBJ1-5|.|.|TRBV6-6
CASSYSESNQPQHF
TGTGCCAGCAGTTACTCCGAGAGCAATCAGCCCCAGCATTTT
>TRBJ2-1|TRBD2|.|TRBV30
CAWPGLVLNNEQFF
TGTGCCTGGCCGGGACTAGTTCTCAACAATGAGCAGTTCTTC
>TRBJ2-4|.|few|TRBV21-1
CASRGRQFKNIQYF
TGTGCCAGCAGAGGCCGACAGTTCAAAAACATTCAGTACTTC
>TRBJ2-3|.|.|TRBV7-2
CASRQKGMRGLMVTDTQYF
TGTGCCAGCAGACAGAAAGGAATGAGAGGGTTAATGGTCACAGATACGCAGTATTTT
>TRBJ2-7|.|few|TRBV28
CASSTPGLKYF
TGTGCCAGCAGCACACCGGGACTGAAATACTTC
>TRBJ1-4|TRBD1|.|TRBV6-2/TRBV6-3
CASSQGQATNEKLFF
TGTGCCAGCAGCCAAGGACAGGCAACTAATGAAAAACTGTTTTTT
>TRBJ2-5|TRBD2|few|TRBV9
CASSVAPSGGRETQYF
TGTGCCAGCAGCGTAGCTCCTAGCGGGGGGCGAGAGACCCAGTACTTC
>TRBJ1-5|.|.|TRBV28
CASSNRASQPQHF
TGTGCCAGCAGCAACAGGGCTAGTCAGCCCCAGCATTTT